What follows are 8 T cell receptor beta chains derived from one specimen sequenced in a study of CD8+ T cells in alopecia areata. The sequencing template was cDNA reverse transcribed from extracted RNA. Assay used: immunoSEQ multiplex PCR; TCRdb lists only in-frame clones, some missing. This sample comprises approximately 280,000 clones, none seen once only. A sort of pooled cutaneous lymph node cells used CD4, CD8alpha, NKG2D, NKG2ACE and other stains. Input material: CD4+ T cells sorted from a lymph node. The receptor source for this set is a C3H/HeJ mouse with alopecia areata. The MHC haplotype of the strain is H2-k.

As concerns this clone: Genes and germline are mouse. The sequence runs out 4 residues before the end of the CDR3; the remainder is reconstructed from the germline J gene. The chain couples TRBV3 to TRBJ2-5; 8 nucleotides match TRBD2. CDR3 size: 14 residues. Per germline, CDR1 SNHLY and CDR2 FYNGKV (reference sequence). Incomplete CDR3 DNA: TGTGCCAGCAGCTTGGGGGACTGGAAAGAC. Translating gives CASSLGDWKD. The CDR3 as a whole reads CASSLGDWKDTQYF.

This clone appeared a few times. All gene names here are mouse names. The read comes to an end 4 residues before the CDR3 does, leaving the germline J gene to fill in the end. The chain is built from TRBV1 and TRBJ1-2; the D gene is possibly TRBD1 (5 bases). This CDR3 comprises 14 residues. V was trimmed by 4 bases and J by 0 bases, leaving 9 bases between them. Germline CDR1 NSQYPW, CDR2 LRSPGD (reference sequence). The CDR3 here is CTCSGTSANSDYTF. Partial CDR3 DNA: TGCACCTGCAGTGGGACATCTGCAAACTCC.

In this sample, this clone turned up a few times. Each gene name is a mouse one. CDR3 bases read: TGCACCGCGGGACAAGCAAACACA. Encoded protein: CTAGQANT. Given in full, the CDR3 is CTAGQANTEVFF. This chain uses TRBV1 with TRBJ1-1, with D perhaps matching TRBD1 (6 bases). The read halts 4 residues ahead of the CDR3 end, with the missing end drawn from the germline J gene. The CDR3 sequence is 12 residues long. The V and J ends lost 11 bases and 0 bases respectively, with 10 bases between them. Looked up from germline, CDR1 is NSQYPW and CDR2 is LRSPGD (reference sequence).

Worth noting for this clone: Gene labels here are mouse ones. With the read ending 4 residues before the CDR3 end, the germline J gene is used to fill in that end. The chain has TRBV31 and TRBJ1-1, with TRBD1 as a possible D gene (6 bases). This CDR3 is built from 13 residues. Germline lookup yields CDR1 GKSSPN and CDR2 SITVG. V lost 1 base, J lost 2 bases, and 8 bases lay in between. Here the CDR3 reads CAWSRDTNTEVFF. CDR3 DNA, as far as it was read: TGTGCCTGGAGTCGGGACACCAACACA.

As concerns this clone: Each gene name is a mouse one. From the germline J gene comes the end of the CDR3, since the read stops 4 residues before it. The chain carries TRBV5 and TRBJ2-2; D ambiguous. Germline loops: CDR1 LGHNA, CDR2 YNLKQL (reference sequence). The CDR3 covers 14 residues. The V and J ends lost 0 bases and 6 bases respectively, with 8 bases between them. Partial CDR3 DNA: TGTGCCAGCAGCCAAGATGGAAGGGCCGGG. Its protein product is CASSQDGRAG. The CDR3 reads in full as CASSQDGRAGQLYF.

Ten or more counts support this clone. Gene labels here are mouse ones. From the germline J gene comes the end of the CDR3, since the read stops 4 residues before it. The rearrangement joins TRBV1 to TRBJ1-2, with 9 bases fitting TRBD1. Per germline, CDR1 NSQYPW and CDR2 LRSPGD (reference sequence). The CDR3 runs 16 residues. After removal of 3 bases from V and 4 bases from J, the junction contained 9 bases not matched to a gene. This chain's CDR3 is CTCSAPQGAGGSDYTF. Incomplete CDR3 DNA: TGCACCTGCAGTGCGCCACAGGGGGCGGGAGGCTCC.

As concerns this clone: These gene names are mouse names. The read ends 4 residues shy of where the CDR3 ends; the end is completed using the germline J gene. The chain has TRBV13-2 and TRBJ1-1; 8 nucleotides agree with TRBD1. CDR1 and CDR2 (germline): NNHNN, SYGAGS (reference sequence). The trim removed 7 bases at V and 2 bases at J, leaving 7 bases unmatched. CDR3 size: 14 residues. The covered CDR3 bases are TGTGCCAGCACCGACAGGGGAACCAACACA. Translated, it gives CASTDRGTNT. The whole CDR3 region reads CASTDRGTNTEVFF.

Note on this clone: Genes and germline are mouse. The missing CDR3 end, 4 residues past where the read stops, is filled in from the germline J gene. The rearrangement links TRBV13-1 to TRBJ2-1; 10 bases are shared with TRBD2. Germline loops: CDR1 NSHNY, CDR2 SYGAGN. This CDR3 is 17 amino acids long. V gave up 5 bases and J gave up 0 bases; unmatched junction bases: 8. CDR3 residues: CASRMTGGRNNYAEQFF. CDR3 DNA (partial): TGTGCCAGCAGGATGACTGGGGGGCGAAATAACTATGCT.